Here is one T cell receptor beta chain with its context. The antigen is undetermined. CDR1 and CDR2 (germline): MNHEY, SMNVEV (reference sequence). V gave up 1 base and J gave up 8 bases, with 12 bases separating them. The CDR3 length is 15 residues. This table comes from immunoSEQ multiplex PCR, and its TCRdb copy is limited to in-frame clones, with some not included. Seen here are approximately 99,000 clones, roughly 89% observed once, and the top ten hold 3.1%. This record belongs to a study of T cell responses to AZD1222 COVID-19 vaccine. Broader study findings: Nearly half of unique spike-specific TCRs reportedly avoided B.1.351 and B.1.1.7 mutated regions. After two AZD1222 doses, spike-specific TCR breadth and depth rose versus day 0.

The TCR was taken from an adult in good health. The specimen comprised peripheral blood, sampled on day 0 of MenACWY control vaccination. The V call is TRBV27, the J call TRBJ1-6; no clear D gene. CDR3 in DNA: TGTGCCAGCAGTTTATTGGGAGGCAAGCATTCACCCCTCCACTTT. Amino acids: CASSLLGGKHSPLHF.